This T cell receptor (beta chain) was retrieved from a study of CD8 T cell repertoires and HIV-1 epitope variants. Overall study: Each of Twenty-five Gag and Nef epitope peptides stimulated a separate culture. IL-2, IL-7 and IL-15 were added on days 3 and 7 of roughly eleven-day cultures.

This CDR3 contains 14 residues. Germline V gives CDR1 SQVTM, CDR2 ANQGSEA. V lost 2 bases, J lost 6 bases, and 14 bases lay in between. Using immunoSEQ multiplex PCR, the repertoire was profiled, and TCRdb retains in-frame clones only, with some absent. The sample lists some 87,000 clones, over 70% seen once, with under 30% in the top ten. The sequenced sample was uncultured baseline CD8+ T cells from peripheral blood mononuclear cells (PBMCs). This receptor was identified in a male donor with HIV. V is TRBV29-1 and J is TRBJ2-1; D is perhaps TRBD2 (6 bases). The CDR3 DNA reads TGCAGCGTTGAAAAAAGCGGGCCTAGCAATGAGCAGTTCTTC. Its protein is CSVEKSGPSNEQFF.